The source of this TCR beta chain is a study of T cell responses to AZD1222 COVID-19 vaccine. Overall study context: Pooled samples include second doses given at about 4 or 12 weeks.

The study, taken as a whole, reports: Nearly half of the spike-specific TCRs reportedly recognize variant regions that carry no mutations. It should be noted that donors were predominantly white British and more often female, and clonal diversity was possibly underestimated. Only after the peak T cell response were repertoires sampled.

Remarks on this clone: As yet, its antigen is unknown.

The method was immunoSEQ multiplex PCR; TCRdb's version includes in-frame clones alone and lacks a portion of them. In the table there are around 160,000 clones, about 93% of which are singletons. The sequencing used peripheral blood, collected on day 0 of AZD1222 vaccination. The clonotype comes from an adult in good health.

CDR3 nucleotide sequence: TGTGCCAGCACTTGGACAGGAGGTTATAATTCACCCCTCCACTTT. It yields the protein CASTWTGGYNSPLHF. The chain uses TRBV2 and TRBJ1-6; the match to TRBD1 covers 7 bases. Trimming removed 7 bases from V and 4 bases from J; junction bases left unmatched: 7. CDR3 length: 15 residues. Germline V lookup: CDR1 SNHLY, CDR2 FYNNEI.